The rows below give T cell receptor beta chains drawn from one sample of a study of T cell repertoires in cytomegalovirus infection. TCRdb used MiXCR to reprocess the reads, holding one entry per CDR3 protein. Among about 140,000 distinct CDR3 sequences, 5% to 6.5% were seen once, and the ten largest hold under 20%. Material: PBMCs. These receptors were taken from a human donor in good health (CMV status not recorded). Some clones in this sample may be carry-over from other donors' samples. Both conserved end residues are part of each CDR3. The D gene is left open where the match is weak. Expanded clones are given a class, and other clones once, few, many or no size at all.

d_call j_call v_call clone_size cdr3_nt cdr3_aa
- TRBJ2-3 TRBV29-1 - TGCAGCGTTGCCCCCAGGGTTGCAGATACGCAGTATTTT CSVAPRVADTQYF
- TRBJ2-7 TRBV28 many TGTGCCAGCCGGGGAGGTGGGGTCTCCTACGAGCAGTACTTC CASRGGGVSYEQYF
- TRBJ2-7 TRBV7-2 many TGTGCCAGCAGCTTATCAGGCCCCGAGCAGTACTTC CASSLSGPEQYF
- TRBJ2-7 TRBV7-2 many TGTGCCAGCAGCCGCCCTAGCTCCTACGAGCAGTACTTC CASSRPSSYEQYF
- TRBJ2-2 TRBV2 many TGTGCCAGCAGTGTAGGGTTGAACACCGGGGAGCTGTTTTTT CASSVGLNTGELFF
- TRBJ1-6 TRBV7-2 many TGTGCCAGCAGCTTAGTAGCCTACCGCGGGGGGGGGTGGACTGCCAGCTCCTATAATTCACCCCTCCACTTT CASSLVAYRGGGWTASSYNSPLHF
TRBD2 TRBJ2-1 TRBV11-2 - TGTGCCAGCAGCTTAGGGACTAGCGGGTACTACAATGAGCAGTTCTTC CASSLGTSGYYNEQFF
- TRBJ2-5 TRBV24-1 - TGTGCCACCGCCCTAGAGCGGGTTACGGAGACCCAGTACTTC CATALERVTETQYF
- TRBJ1-5 TRBV9 few TGTGCCAGCAGCGTAGGTCTAGATCAGCCCCAGCATTTT CASSVGLDQPQHF
- TRBJ1-1 TRBV6-2/TRBV6-3 many TGTGCCAGCAGCCTTACGACAGCGGGAGGTGAAGCTTTCTTT CASSLTTAGGEAFF
TRBD2 TRBJ2-1 TRBV18 many TGTGCCAGCTCACCGATTGGGACTAGCGGTACGAATGAGCAGTTCTTC CASSPIGTSGTNEQFF
TRBD1 TRBJ1-4 TRBV28 many TGTGCCAGCAGTTTAATCGGGACAGGGAATGAAAAACTGTTTTTT CASSLIGTGNEKLFF
TRBD1 TRBJ2-7 TRBV20-1 many TGCAGTGCTCAGAGGGGGACAGGTGATCCCTACGAGCAGTACTTC CSAQRGTGDPYEQYF
TRBD1 TRBJ2-2 TRBV15 many TGTGCCACCAGCAGAGATAGGGGGCGGACCGGGGAGCTGTTTTTT CATSRDRGRTGELFF
- TRBJ2-5 TRBV19 many TGTGCCAGTAGTACGAACCTCCCGCAGGGGAAAGAAGAGACCCAGTACTTC CASSTNLPQGKEETQYF
TRBD1 TRBJ1-1 TRBV7-9 many TGTGCCAGCAGCTCAGCAGGGACAGTCAAGGCTTTCTTT CASSSAGTVKAFF
TRBD1 TRBJ1-1 TRBV7-9 - TGTGCCAGCAGCTTTACAGGGGGCACTGAAGCTTTCTTT CASSFTGGTEAFF
- TRBJ1-1 TRBV4-3 - TGCGCCAGCAGACAGGCGGCTCTGAACACTGAAGCTTTCTTT CASRQAALNTEAFF
TRBD1 TRBJ1-1 TRBV28 many TGTGCCAGCAGCTACTTACAGGGGGACACTGAAGCTTTCTTT CASSYLQGDTEAFF
TRBD1 TRBJ1-1 TRBV7-9 many TGTGCCAGCAGCCCCTCGACAGGGGAGGGGACTGAAGCTTTCTTT CASSPSTGEGTEAFF
- TRBJ1-2 TRBV29-1 - TGCAGCGTTGAAATAAGGGGCGCGTATGGCTACACCTTC CSVEIRGAYGYTF
TRBD1 TRBJ2-5 TRBV20-1 - TGCAGTGCTAGAGATTGGCAGGGGGCAGAGACCCAGTACTTC CSARDWQGAETQYF
- TRBJ2-5 TRBV5-4 many TGTGCCAGCAGCCCCCCCCCCCCACTTGGGTACGTTACCAGCCAAGAGACCCAGTACTTC CASSPPPPLGYVTSQETQYF